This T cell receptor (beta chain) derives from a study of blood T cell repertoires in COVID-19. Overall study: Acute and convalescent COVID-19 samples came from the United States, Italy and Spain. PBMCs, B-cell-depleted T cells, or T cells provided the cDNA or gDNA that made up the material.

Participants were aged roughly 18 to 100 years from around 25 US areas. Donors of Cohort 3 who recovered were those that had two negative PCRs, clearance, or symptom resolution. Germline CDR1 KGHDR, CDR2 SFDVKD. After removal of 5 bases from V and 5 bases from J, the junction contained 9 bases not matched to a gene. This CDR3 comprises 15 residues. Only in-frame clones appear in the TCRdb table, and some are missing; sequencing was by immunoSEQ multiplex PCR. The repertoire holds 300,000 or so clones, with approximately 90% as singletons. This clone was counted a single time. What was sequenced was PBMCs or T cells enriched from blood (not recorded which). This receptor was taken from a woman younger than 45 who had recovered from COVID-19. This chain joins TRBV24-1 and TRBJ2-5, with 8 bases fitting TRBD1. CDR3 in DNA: TGTGCCACCAGTGCACCGGGACAGGTTTCGGAGACCCAGTACTTC. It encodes CATSAPGQVSETQYF.